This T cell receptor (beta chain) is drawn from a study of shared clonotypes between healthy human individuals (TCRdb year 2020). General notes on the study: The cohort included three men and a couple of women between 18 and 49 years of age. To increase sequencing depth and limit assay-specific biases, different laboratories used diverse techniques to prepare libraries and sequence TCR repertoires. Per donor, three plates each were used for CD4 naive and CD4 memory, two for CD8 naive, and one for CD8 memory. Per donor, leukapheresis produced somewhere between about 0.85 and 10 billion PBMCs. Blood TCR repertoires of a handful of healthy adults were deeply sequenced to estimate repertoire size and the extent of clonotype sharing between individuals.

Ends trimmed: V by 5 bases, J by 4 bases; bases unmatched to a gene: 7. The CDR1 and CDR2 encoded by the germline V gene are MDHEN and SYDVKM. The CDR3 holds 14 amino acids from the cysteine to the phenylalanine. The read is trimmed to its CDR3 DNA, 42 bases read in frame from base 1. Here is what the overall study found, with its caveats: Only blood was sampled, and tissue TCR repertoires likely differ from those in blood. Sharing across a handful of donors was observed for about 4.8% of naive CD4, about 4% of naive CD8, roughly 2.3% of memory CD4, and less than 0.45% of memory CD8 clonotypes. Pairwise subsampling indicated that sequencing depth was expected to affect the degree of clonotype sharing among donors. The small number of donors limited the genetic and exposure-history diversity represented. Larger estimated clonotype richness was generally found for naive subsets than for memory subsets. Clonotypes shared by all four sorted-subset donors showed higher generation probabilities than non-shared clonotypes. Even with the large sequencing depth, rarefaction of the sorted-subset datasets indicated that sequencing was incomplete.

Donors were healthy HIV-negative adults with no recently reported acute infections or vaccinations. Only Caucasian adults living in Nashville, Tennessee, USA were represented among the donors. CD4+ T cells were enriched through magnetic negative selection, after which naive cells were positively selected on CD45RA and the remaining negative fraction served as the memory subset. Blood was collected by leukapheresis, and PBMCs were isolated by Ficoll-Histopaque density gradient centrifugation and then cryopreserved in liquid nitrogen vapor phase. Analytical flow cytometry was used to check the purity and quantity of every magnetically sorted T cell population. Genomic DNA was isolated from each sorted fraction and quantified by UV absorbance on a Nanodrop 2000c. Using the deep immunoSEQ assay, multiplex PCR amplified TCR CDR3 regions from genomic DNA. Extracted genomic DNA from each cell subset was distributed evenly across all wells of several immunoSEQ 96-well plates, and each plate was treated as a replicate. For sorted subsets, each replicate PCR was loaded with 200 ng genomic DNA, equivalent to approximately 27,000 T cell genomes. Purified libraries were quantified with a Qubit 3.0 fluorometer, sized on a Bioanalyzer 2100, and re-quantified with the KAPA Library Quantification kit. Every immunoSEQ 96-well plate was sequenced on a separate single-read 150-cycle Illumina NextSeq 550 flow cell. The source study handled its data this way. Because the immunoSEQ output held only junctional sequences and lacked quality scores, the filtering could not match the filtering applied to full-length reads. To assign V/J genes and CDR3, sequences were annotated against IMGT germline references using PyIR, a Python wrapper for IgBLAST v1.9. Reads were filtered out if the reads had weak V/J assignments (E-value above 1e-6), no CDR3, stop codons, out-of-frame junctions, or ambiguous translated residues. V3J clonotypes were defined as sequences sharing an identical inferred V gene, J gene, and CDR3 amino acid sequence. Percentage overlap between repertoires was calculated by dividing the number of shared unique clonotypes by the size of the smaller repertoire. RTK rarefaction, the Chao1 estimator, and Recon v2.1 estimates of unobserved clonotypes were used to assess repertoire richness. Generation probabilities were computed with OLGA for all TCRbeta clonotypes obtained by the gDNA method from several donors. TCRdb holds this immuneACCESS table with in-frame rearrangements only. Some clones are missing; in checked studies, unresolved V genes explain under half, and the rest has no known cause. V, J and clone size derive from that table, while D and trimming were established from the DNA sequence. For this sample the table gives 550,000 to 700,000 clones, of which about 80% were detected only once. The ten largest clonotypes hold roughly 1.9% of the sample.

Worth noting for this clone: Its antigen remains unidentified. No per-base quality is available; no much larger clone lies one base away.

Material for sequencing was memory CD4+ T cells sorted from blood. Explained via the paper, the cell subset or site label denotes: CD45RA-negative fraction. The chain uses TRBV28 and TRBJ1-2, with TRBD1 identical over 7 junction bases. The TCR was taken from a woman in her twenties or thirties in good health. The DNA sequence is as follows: TGTGCCAGCAGTCCATGGGACAGAATCTATGGCTACACCTTC. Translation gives CASSPWDRIYGYTF.